Listed below are T cell receptor beta chains from one sample, sequenced in a study of blood T cell repertoires in COVID-19. Method: immunoSEQ multiplex PCR; TCRdb's copy keeps in-frame clones and lacks some. The repertoire holds approximately 530,000 clones, less than 90% seen once, with roughly 8% in the top ten. The specimen sequenced was peripheral blood. These receptors all stem from a woman aged 45-65 years with COVID-19, enrolled during active disease. CDR3s include the opening cysteine and the closing phenylalanine or tryptophan. The order of the fields is V gene, J gene, CDR3 protein.

V gene: TRBV6-5
J gene: TRBJ1-2
CDR3 protein: CASSMGQGYGYTF

V gene: TRBV4-2
J gene: TRBJ2-7
CDR3 protein: CASSQDVAEAYEQYF

V gene: TRBV2
J gene: TRBJ2-3
CDR3 protein: CASSEPVTGDTQYF

V gene: TRBV5-1
J gene: TRBJ1-2
CDR3 protein: CASSFADRANYGYTF

V gene: TRBV28
J gene: TRBJ2-7
CDR3 protein: CASSLAGLFSYEQYF

V gene: TRBV2
J gene: TRBJ1-4
CDR3 protein: CASRRPGQANEKLFF

V gene: TRBV2
J gene: TRBJ2-2
CDR3 protein: CASNAGQGATGELFF

V gene: TRBV20-1
J gene: TRBJ1-2
CDR3 protein: CSASAGNYGYTF

V gene: TRBV5-1
J gene: TRBJ2-7
CDR3 protein: CASRGDILTYEQYF

V gene: TRBV7-3
J gene: TRBJ2-2
CDR3 protein: CASSSGTGGFTGELFF

V gene: TRBV7-9
J gene: TRBJ2-7
CDR3 protein: CASSFGTGVNEQYF

V gene: TRBV9
J gene: TRBJ2-1
CDR3 protein: CASSVASRDYSTGQFF

V gene: TRBV19
J gene: TRBJ1-6
CDR3 protein: CASSSSGTGYDSPLHF

V gene: TRBV11-2
J gene: TRBJ2-1
CDR3 protein: CASSRTELSYNEQFF

V gene: TRBV25-1
J gene: TRBJ2-7
CDR3 protein: CASSERSNHEQYF

V gene: TRBV29-1
J gene: TRBJ1-1
CDR3 protein: CSVEISVNTEAFF

V gene: TRBV11-2
J gene: TRBJ2-1
CDR3 protein: CASSLMPAGQPGNEQFF

V gene: TRBV5-8
J gene: TRBJ2-1
CDR3 protein: CASSLTGTQQFF

V gene: TRBV28
J gene: TRBJ1-6
CDR3 protein: CASSFPRGLDNSPLHF

V gene: TRBV6-2/TRBV6-3
J gene: TRBJ1-2
CDR3 protein: CASSSRRGIYGYTF

V gene: TRBV19
J gene: TRBJ1-2
CDR3 protein: CASSRQGAGYGYTF

V gene: TRBV7-7
J gene: TRBJ2-6
CDR3 protein: CASSSRVSGANVLTF

V gene: TRBV5-1
J gene: TRBJ1-6
CDR3 protein: CASSLFFSSYNSPLHF

V gene: TRBV24-1
J gene: TRBJ2-3
CDR3 protein: CATSDRAGGLADTQYF

V gene: TRBV19
J gene: TRBJ1-1
CDR3 protein: CASSPGRQPLTEAFF

V gene: TRBV5-5
J gene: TRBJ2-3
CDR3 protein: CASSYDYRTDTQYF

V gene: TRBV7-2
J gene: TRBJ1-1
CDR3 protein: CASSLGGAMNTEAFF